What follows are 28 T cell receptor beta chains derived from one specimen sequenced in a study of Ad26.COV2.S vaccination and SARS-CoV-2 variants. The data were produced by immunoSEQ multiplex PCR, yet TCRdb's version contains in-frame clones alone and is incomplete. The sample holds 350,000 to 500,000 clones, about nine tenths seen once. Treatment: 15 to 20 received Ad26.COV2.S at low or high dose, single or two shots; roughly five received placebo; per-sample allocation not given. Material that was analyzed had been drawn on day 63 after the first vaccine or placebo injection. Sequenced material: peripheral blood, taken in a trial of Ad26.COV2.S vaccine versus placebo. Receptors were obtained from a person between 18 and 65 years old who received the Ad26.COV2.S COVID-19 vaccine or a placebo.

The genes are TRBV6-5 and TRBJ2-7, with a possible D match to TRBD1 (5 bases). The V and J ends lost 6 bases and 1 base respectively, with 10 bases between them. The CDR3 is 13 residues long. Germline V gene data show CDR1 as MNHEY and CDR2 as SVGAGI. The CDR3 is CASRPDSSYEQYF. In DNA form, the CDR3 reads TGTGCCAGCAGGCCCGACAGTTCCTACGAGCAGTACTTC.

The chain recombines TRBV9 with TRBJ2-7; a weak D match, TRBD2 (6 bases). CDR1 is SGDLS and CDR2 is YYNGEE in the germline V gene. CDR3 size: 13 residues. Trimming removed 4 bases at V and 2 bases at J, with 10 bases between. CDR3 DNA sequence: TGTGCCAGCAGCCCCCGGGGGACCTACGAGCAGTACTTC. Its translation is CASSPRGTYEQYF.

V is TRBV28 and J is TRBJ2-5; tentative D call: TRBD1 (6 bases). Germline lookup yields CDR1 MDHEN and CDR2 SYDVKM. The CDR3 loop spans 15 amino acids. Trimming shortened V by 0 bases and J by 4 bases, and 12 bases separated the two germline ends. The CDR3 DNA sequence: TGTGCCAGCAGTTTATGGAGTCAGGGGCGAGAGACCCAGTACTTC. Protein product: CASSLWSQGRETQYF.

J is TRBJ2-5 and V is TRBV24-1; weak D call: TRBD2 (6 bases). Trimming took off 5 bases at V and 5 bases at J, with 17 bases between the two ends. Germline values: CDR1 KGHDR, CDR2 SFDVKD. This CDR3 comprises 15 residues. CDR3: CATSAGEGPGETQYF. Here the CDR3 DNA reads TGTGCCACCAGTGCGGGAGAAGGTCCAGGGGAGACCCAGTACTTC.

This rearrangement joins TRBV7-3 to TRBJ1-4; D is unclear. This CDR3 is built from 13 residues. V was trimmed by 6 bases and J by 8 bases, leaving 13 bases between them. The germline V gene has CDR1 SGHTA and CDR2 FQGTGA. CDR3 residues: CASSPTSGEKLFF. CDR3 bases: TGTGCCAGCAGTCCTACCAGCGGGGAAAAACTGTTTTTT.

This chain joins TRBV19 and TRBJ2-3; 8 bases map to TRBD1. CDR3 length: 14 amino acids. J lost 4 bases, V lost 6 bases, and 6 bases had no gene match. CDR1 and CDR2 (germline): LNHDA, SQIVND (reference sequence). The CDR3 loop is CASRTGEFSDTQYF. For the CDR3, the DNA is TGTGCCAGTAGGACAGGGGAGTTTTCAGATACGCAGTATTTT.

This clone was found a few times. V gene TRBV7-8 combines with J gene TRBJ2-7, with 7 bases fitting TRBD1. The CDR3 is made up of 17 amino acids. CDR1 and CDR2 from the germline V gene are SGHVS and FQNEAQ. Trimming at V came to 0 bases and at J to 2 bases, leaving 10 bases not matched to a gene. CDR3 nucleotides: TGTGCCAGCAGCTTAGCCTTAGCCGGGACAGCAGCCTACGAGCAGTACTTC. Its protein product is CASSLALAGTAAYEQYF.

This chain links TRBV5-6 with TRBJ2-1; 11 bases align to TRBD2. The ends lost 6 bases at V and 7 bases at J; junction bases unmatched: 15. The germline V gene encodes CDR1 SGHDT and CDR2 YYEEEE. CDR3 length: 17 residues. CDR3: CASNDPSGRLNRNEQFF. The CDR3 coding sequence is TGTGCCAGCAACGACCCTAGCGGGAGGCTTAACCGAAATGAGCAGTTCTTC.

This clone appeared a few times. CDR3 nucleotide sequence: TGTGCCAGCAGCTTAGACCGAACCAAAAAACTGTTTTTT. This gives the protein CASSLDRTKKLFF. The chain combines TRBV7-2 with TRBJ1-4, with D unclear. V lost 1 base and J 9 bases, leaving 9 bases between the germline ends. Germline V gives CDR1 SGHTA, CDR2 FQGNSA. The CDR3 extends over 13 amino acids.

The chain joins TRBV5-1 to TRBJ2-7; 14 bases align to TRBD2. V dropped 0 bases and J dropped 5; count of bases not matched to a gene: 4. This CDR3 has 16 amino acids. Germline CDR1 and CDR2: SGHRS and YFSETQ. Here the CDR3 DNA reads TGCGCCAGCAGCTTGGGGGGGACTAGCGGGAGAAACGAGCAGTACTTC. Protein sequence: CASSLGGTSGRNEQYF.

The chain carries TRBV18 and TRBJ2-6, with a possible D match to TRBD2 (6 bases). Per germline, CDR1 KGHSH and CDR2 LQKENI. This CDR3 is built from 15 residues. With 8 bases removed from V and 4 bases from J, the gap between germline ends came to 15 bases. CDR3 DNA: TGTGCCAGCCCTCCGGATGCGGGAGGGGCCAACGTCCTGACTTTC. It translates to CASPPDAGGANVLTF. The whole variable domain, filled in from reference TRBV18 and TRBJ2-6, reads NAGVMQNPRHLVRRRGQEARLRCSPMKGHSHVYWYRQLPEEGLKFMVYLQKENIIDESGMPKERFSAEFPKEGPSILRIQQVVRGDSAAYFCASPPDAGGANVLTFGAGSRLTVL.

The CDR3 DNA reads TGTGCCAGCTCCGATCGTTCCAATGAGCAGTTCTTC. This encodes CASSDRSNEQFF. The chain joins TRBV3-1 (or the pseudogene TRBV3-2) to TRBJ2-1; D call uncertain. This CDR3 has 12 amino acids. The ends were cut back, 8 bases at V and 6 bases at J, with 11 bases in the middle. CDR1 and CDR2 (germline): LGHDT, YNNKEL (reference sequence).

The genes are TRBV2 and TRBJ2-7, with 11 positions matching TRBD2. This CDR3 region has 17 residues. V trimming: 4 bases; J trimming: 3 bases; junction bases outside the gene matches: 11. From germline, CDR1 is SNHLY and CDR2 FYNNEI. The CDR3 coding sequence is TGTGCCAGCAGTGGGGGTGCTAGCGGGAGGAGTTACTACGAGCAGTACTTC. Translation gives CASSGGASGRSYYEQYF.

J is TRBJ1-2 and V is TRBV5-1; 7 bases are shared with TRBD1. The germline CDR1 and CDR2 sequences are SGHRS and YFSETQ. The CDR3 covers 14 residues. Germline trimming cut 0 bases from V and 8 bases from J; bases unmatched to any gene: 7. The CDR3 here is CASSLDRTGGGYTF. CDR3 DNA sequence: TGCGCCAGCAGCTTGGACCGGACAGGCGGGGGCTACACCTTC.

The chain employs TRBV7-8 and TRBJ2-4; possibly TRBD2 for D (6 bases). CDR3 size: 15 residues. Germline V gene data show CDR1 as SGHVS and CDR2 as FQNEAQ. The V gene lost 2 bases and the J gene lost 5 bases, with 13 bases spanning the gap. The CDR3 loop reads CASSLQRVPQNIQYF. Here the CDR3 DNA reads TGTGCCAGCAGCTTACAGCGGGTGCCCCAAAACATTCAGTACTTC.

CDR3 loop: CASSQDLYGRGTDTQYF. CDR3 DNA: TGTGCCAGCAGCCAAGATCTATACGGGAGAGGGACAGATACGCAGTATTTT. The chain carries TRBV3-1 (or the pseudogene TRBV3-2) and TRBJ2-3, with D perhaps TRBD2 (6 bases). The CDR3 is 17 amino acids. Germline CDR1 reads LGHDT; CDR2 reads YNNKEL (reference sequence). V was shortened by 0 bases and J by 3 bases, with 16 bases between the two germline ends.

Notes on this clone: The same CDR3 is also encoded by other DNA sequences in this sample. This sequence joins TRBV6-2 or TRBV6-3 and TRBJ2-3; D gene unclear. V lost 3 bases, J lost 4 bases, and 5 bases lay in between. The CDR3 has 12 residues. CDR1 is MNHEY and CDR2 is SVGEGT in the germline V gene. Written as DNA, the CDR3 is TGTGCCAGCAGTTATGTGGCAGATACGCAGTATTTT. It yields the protein CASSYVADTQYF.

The chain is built from TRBV12-5 and TRBJ1-5; 7 bases fit TRBD1. The germline V gene encodes CDR1 LGHNT and CDR2 FRNRAP. The J segment lost 1 base and the V segment lost 8 bases, leaving 11 bases of the junction unmatched. CDR3 length equals 16 residues. CDR3 region: CASSSTAGGSNQPQHF. The CDR3 region has the DNA TGTGCTAGTTCGTCGACCGCAGGGGGAAGCAATCAGCCCCAGCATTTT.

In DNA, the CDR3 is TGTGCCAGCAGCTTAGCCCCAGGGACAGGGGCTTTGTACGAGCAGTACTTC. It encodes CASSLAPGTGALYEQYF. This sequence joins TRBV7-6 and TRBJ2-7; 10 positions match TRBD1. The CDR3 is 17 residues long. The germline V gene has CDR1 SGHVS and CDR2 FNYEAQ. V dropped 0 bases and J dropped 4; count of bases not matched to a gene: 9.

This clone appeared a single time. The V and J genes are TRBV5-6 and TRBJ2-3; D not certain. The ends were cut back, 1 base at V and 2 bases at J, with 11 bases in the middle. The germline CDR1 and CDR2 sequences are SGHDT and YYEEEE. This CDR3 has 15 residues. As DNA, the CDR3 is TGTGCCAGCAGCTTGTACAGACCCTCCACAGATACGCAGTATTTT. Translation: CASSLYRPSTDTQYF.

The rearrangement joins TRBV2 to TRBJ2-2; 9 bases line up with TRBD1. V was pared by 6 bases and J by 7 bases, with 3 bases of the junction left unmatched. The CDR3 length is 13 residues. In germline, CDR1 is SNHLY, CDR2 FYNNEI. CDR3: CASSRTGVGELFF. The CDR3 nucleotides are TGTGCCAGCAGCAGGACAGGGGTCGGGGAGCTGTTTTTT.

This chain joins TRBV7-9 and TRBJ1-2; D gene unclear. Trimming cost V 3 bases and J 1 base, with 9 bases left between them. Germline V lookup: CDR1 SEHNR, CDR2 FQNEAQ (reference sequence). This CDR3 comprises 14 residues. CDR3 in amino acids: CASSLGRHNYGYTF. CDR3 nucleotide sequence: TGTGCCAGCAGCTTGGGCAGGCATAACTATGGCTACACCTTC.

This clone showed up just once. V and J are TRBV28 and TRBJ1-5, with 7 nucleotides matching TRBD1. There are 16 residues in the CDR3. V lost 7 bases to trimming and J lost 0 bases; unmatched junction nucleotides: 9. The V gene's germline CDR1 is MDHEN and CDR2 SYDVKM. The CDR3 region has the DNA TGTGCCAGCAACTCATGGGGACAGTATAGCAATCAGCCCCAGCATTTT. Its protein is CASNSWGQYSNQPQHF.

The chain recombines TRBV19 with TRBJ2-1; 8 bases line up with TRBD1. V was pared by 6 bases and J by 6 bases, with 1 base of the junction left unmatched. The CDR3 has 12 amino acids. Germline assignment: CDR1 LNHDA and CDR2 SQIVND (reference sequence). For the CDR3, the DNA is TGTGCCAGTAGACAGGGGGTCAATGAGCAGTTCTTC. It encodes CASRQGVNEQFF.

The genes are TRBV19 and TRBJ2-1, with 9 bases lining up with TRBD2. There are 14 residues in the CDR3. Germline V CDR1 and CDR2: LNHDA, SQIVND (reference sequence). Unmatched junction bases numbered 4, after V lost 9 bases and J lost 1 base. Written as DNA, the CDR3 is TGTGCCAGCTCGACTAGCGGATCCTACAATGAGCAGTTCTTC. It translates to CASSTSGSYNEQFF. Full variable domain (remainder filled in from reference TRBV19 and TRBJ2-1): DGGITQSPKYLFRKEGQNVTLSCEQNLNHDAMYWYRQDPGQGLRLIYYSQIVNDFQKGDIAEGYSVSREKKESFPLTVTSAQKNPTAFYLCASSTSGSYNEQFFGPGTRLTVL.

This clone has only a few counts. The chain employs TRBV19 and TRBJ1-2, with D perhaps matching TRBD1 (5 bases). The CDR3 has 13 residues. Germline V gives CDR1 LNHDA, CDR2 SQIVND (reference sequence). Trimming took off 6 bases at V and 2 bases at J, with 10 bases between the two ends. The DNA of the CDR3 is TGTGCCAGTAGGGAGAGGGACAACTATGGCTACACCTTC. Protein sequence: CASRERDNYGYTF.

The genes are TRBV27 and TRBJ1-2; 8 nucleotides align to TRBD1. The junction had 9 bases not matched to a gene; V was cut back by 3 bases and J by 6 bases. CDR3 length: 15 residues. Looked up from germline, CDR1 is MNHEY and CDR2 is SMNVEV (reference sequence). The CDR3 DNA reads as TGTGCCAGCAGTTTTTCGCCGGACAGGGTTGATGGCTACACCTTC. This gives the protein CASSFSPDRVDGYTF.

This clone was observed a handful of times. The chain recombines TRBV6-2 or TRBV6-3 with TRBJ2-2; 10 positions match TRBD1. The CDR3 runs to 15 residues. The ends lost 4 bases at V and 5 bases at J; junction bases unmatched: 4. In germline, CDR1 is MNHEY, CDR2 SVGEGT. The CDR3 region is CASSSGTGVTGELFF. The DNA of the CDR3 is TGTGCCAGCAGTTCCGGGACAGGGGTGACCGGGGAGCTGTTTTTT.